Here is one T cell receptor (beta chain) with its context. This sample stems from a study of blood T cell repertoires in COVID-19. Assay used: immunoSEQ multiplex PCR; TCRdb lists only in-frame clones, some missing. Seen here are about 70,000 clones, approximately 93% observed once, and the top ten hold 2% to 3%. Trimming pared 3 bases from V and 1 base from J, leaving 5 bases between. Germline lookup yields CDR1 SGDLS and CDR2 YYNGEE. CDR3 length: 14 amino acids. V is TRBV9 and J is TRBJ1-6; no clear D. Sequenced material: peripheral blood. The receptor comes from a man in his fifties or sixties with COVID-19, enrolled during active disease. The CDR3 DNA follows: TGTGCCAGCAGCGGGAGGTCCTATAATTCACCCCTCCACTTT. Protein sequence: CASSGRSYNSPLHF. The full variable domain, its missing parts supplied by reference TRBV9 and TRBJ1-6, is DSGVTQTPKHLITATGQRVTLRCSPRSGDLSVYWYQQSLDQGLQFLIQYYNGEERAKGNILERFSAQQFPDLHSELNLSSLELGDSALYFCASSGRSYNSPLHFGNGTRLTVT.